Following are 17 T cell receptor beta chains from one sample sequenced in a study of cytomegalovirus exposure and HLA in healthy donors. The PCR ran on 60 Vbeta and 13 Jbeta primers. Clones were read by immunoSEQ multiplex PCR, and TCRdb kept only the in-frame ones, dropping some. The sample has 130,000 or so clones, approximately 8.8% seen once; the top ten hold 5% to 7%. The sample comprised PBMCs. The source of these receptors is a man between 35 and 55 years old in good health and CMV-seronegative.

The sample holds a few counts of this clone. The chain recombines TRBV23-1 with TRBJ1-2; D unresolved. TRBV23-1 qualifies as an ORF whose function is uncertain. The CDR3 is made up of 13 amino acids. Trimming left V 3 bases short and J 2 bases short, with 7 bases between. CDR3 DNA sequence: TGCGCCAGCAGTCAGGGCCGAAACTATGGCTACACCTTC. Translated: CASSQGRNYGYTF.

This rearrangement joins TRBV14 to TRBJ1-2, with TRBD1 matching over 7 bases. The CDR3 sequence is 14 residues long. The V gene's germline CDR1 is SGHDN and CDR2 FVKESK. The V and J ends lost 2 bases and 2 bases, in that order; junction bases with no gene match: 2. CDR3 nucleotides: TGTGCCAGCAGCCAACTGACAGGGAACTATGGCTACACCTTC. Its protein product is CASSQLTGNYGYTF.

The chain joins TRBV19 to TRBJ1-1; D might be TRBD1 (5 bases). Trimming stripped 3 bases from V and 3 bases from J, with 8 bases between. The CDR3 runs 13 residues. CDR1 is LNHDA, CDR2 SQIVND, per germline (reference sequence). The CDR3 DNA is TGTGCCAGTAGTATGACAGATGACACTGAAGCTTTCTTT. It encodes CASSMTDDTEAFF.

A few counts support this clone. This chain joins TRBV4-1 and TRBJ2-1; 9 positions match TRBD1. CDR3 length equals 16 residues. Trimming at V came to 4 bases and at J to 6 bases, leaving 10 bases not matched to a gene. Germline lookup yields CDR1 MGHRA and CDR2 YSYEKL. Written as DNA, the CDR3 is TGCGCCAGCAGCCTGAGACCGGGACAGGGTATCAATGAGCAGTTCTTC. This translates into CASSLRPGQGINEQFF.

This clone was seen a few times. This sample includes further DNA sequences coding for the same CDR3. The chain uses TRBV7-8 and TRBJ1-2; D may be TRBD1 (6 bases). V lost 5 bases and J 5 bases, leaving 9 bases between the germline ends. CDR1 and CDR2 from the germline V gene are SGHVS and FQNEAQ. The CDR3 covers 12 residues. CDR3 sequence (DNA): TGTGCCAGCAGCCCGGACAGTTATGGCTACACCTTC. Its protein product is CASSPDSYGYTF.

V and J are TRBV13 and TRBJ1-5, with 7 bases fitting TRBD1. The ends lost 5 bases at V and 6 bases at J; junction bases unmatched: 4. The CDR3 has 13 amino acids. Germline lookup yields CDR1 PRHDT and CDR2 FYEKMQ (reference sequence). Written as DNA, the CDR3 is TGTGCCAGCAGCCCAGGGGGAGGTCAGCCCCAGCATTTT. Translation: CASSPGGGQPQHF.

This clone was counted between two and nine times. The chain has TRBV7-9 and TRBJ1-2, with D perhaps matching TRBD1 (5 bases). CDR3 length equals 13 residues. The ends were cut back, 5 bases at V and 5 bases at J, with 12 bases in the middle. CDR1 and CDR2 from the germline V gene are SEHNR and FQNEAQ (reference sequence). The CDR3 spells CASSPTDPYGYTF. In DNA, the CDR3 is TGTGCCAGCAGCCCGACAGACCCGTATGGCTACACCTTC.

This clone was counted between two and nine times. The gene calls are TRBV15 and TRBJ2-3, with 11 bases that match TRBD2. The CDR3 is 16 amino acids. After removal of 0 bases from V and 6 bases from J, the junction contained 5 bases not matched to a gene. Germline CDR1 is LNHNV and CDR2 is YYDKDF (reference sequence). Written as DNA, the CDR3 is TGTGCCACCAGCAGAGATCTAGCGGGGGGCCCCGATACGCAGTATTTT. Translation: CATSRDLAGGPDTQYF.

This clone was recorded a few times. CDR3: CASGFGDNYEQYF. The CDR3 DNA sequence: TGTGCTAGTGGTTTTGGGGACAACTACGAGCAGTACTTC. The chain joins TRBV12-5 to TRBJ2-7, with a possible D match to TRBD1 (6 bases). Germline V gene data show CDR1 as LGHNT and CDR2 as FRNRAP. This CDR3 comprises 13 residues. V was clipped by 3 bases and J by 3 bases, with 9 bases between them.

The chain joins TRBV2 to TRBJ2-7, with a weak D call TRBD1 (6 bases). Germline CDR1 reads SNHLY; CDR2 reads FYNNEI. Trimming pared 1 base from V and 4 bases from J, leaving 8 bases between. The length of the CDR3 is 13 residues. CDR3 DNA: TGTGCCAGCAGTGAAGTACAGGGTTACGAGCAGTACTTC. Translation gives CASSEVQGYEQYF.

The chain combines TRBV19 with TRBJ2-1, with 12 bases that match TRBD2. This CDR3 spans 14 amino acids. V dropped 4 bases and J dropped 8; count of bases not matched to a gene: 3. From germline, CDR1 is LNHDA and CDR2 SQIVND (reference sequence). Here the CDR3 DNA reads TGTGCCAGTAGTAGCCGACTAGCGGGGGATGAGCAGTTCTTC. This codes for CASSSRLAGDEQFF.

The chain combines TRBV5-1 with TRBJ2-3; D not resolved. CDR3 size: 15 residues. Per the germline V gene, CDR1 is SGHRS and CDR2 is YFSETQ. Trimming took 0 bases from V and 0 from J, leaving 8 bases between them. CDR3 loop: CASSLGARSTDTQYF. The CDR3 coding sequence is TGCGCCAGCAGCTTGGGTGCGAGGAGCACAGATACGCAGTATTTT.

The gene calls are TRBV19 and TRBJ2-5; possibly TRBD2 for D (5 bases). Trimming shortened V by 5 bases and J by 5 bases, and 9 bases separated the two germline ends. CDR3 length: 12 amino acids. Germline V gives CDR1 LNHDA, CDR2 SQIVND (reference sequence). This CDR3 is CASSQRRETQYF. The CDR3 DNA sequence: TGTGCCAGTAGTCAAAGGAGGGAGACCCAGTACTTC.

The CDR3 DNA reads as TGTGCCAGCAGCCAAGATAGAGGGGGGGCCGCTGAGCAGTTCTTC. Translating gives CASSQDRGGAAEQFF. The chain is built from TRBV4-2 and TRBJ2-1; maybe TRBD2 (7 bases). V lost 0 bases to trimming and J lost 9 bases, with 15 bases between them. The CDR3 consists of 15 residues. Germline V lookup: CDR1 LGHNA, CDR2 YNFKEQ.

This clone has a handful of counts. V and J are TRBV10-3 and TRBJ1-2; a possible D gene is TRBD1 (5 bases). CDR3 length: 12 amino acids. Germline CDR1 is ENHRY and CDR2 is SYGVKD. The germline V and J ends were trimmed by 3 bases and 10 bases, with 12 bases remaining between them. CDR3 in amino acids: CAISDPWGDYTF. The CDR3 DNA sequence: TGTGCCATCAGTGATCCGTGGGGGGACTACACCTTC.

This clone was picked up a small number of times. The chain has TRBV5-1 and TRBJ1-4; D is ambiguous. V lost 0 bases and J 3 bases, leaving 18 bases between the germline ends. Germline V gene sequence: CDR1 SGHRS, CDR2 YFSETQ. The CDR3 covers 18 residues. This CDR3 is CASSLARRPDISNEKLFF. For the CDR3, the DNA is TGCGCCAGCAGCTTGGCCAGGAGGCCTGATATATCTAATGAAAAACTGTTTTTT.

CDR3 residues: CASSYQTGFGYTF. In DNA form, the CDR3 reads TGTGCCAGCAGTTACCAGACAGGGTTTGGCTACACCTTC. This rearrangement joins TRBV6-5 to TRBJ1-2; 7 positions agree with TRBD1. Germline V gives CDR1 MNHEY, CDR2 SVGAGI. V lost 2 bases and J lost 7; bases outside the gene matches: 4. This CDR3 has 13 residues.